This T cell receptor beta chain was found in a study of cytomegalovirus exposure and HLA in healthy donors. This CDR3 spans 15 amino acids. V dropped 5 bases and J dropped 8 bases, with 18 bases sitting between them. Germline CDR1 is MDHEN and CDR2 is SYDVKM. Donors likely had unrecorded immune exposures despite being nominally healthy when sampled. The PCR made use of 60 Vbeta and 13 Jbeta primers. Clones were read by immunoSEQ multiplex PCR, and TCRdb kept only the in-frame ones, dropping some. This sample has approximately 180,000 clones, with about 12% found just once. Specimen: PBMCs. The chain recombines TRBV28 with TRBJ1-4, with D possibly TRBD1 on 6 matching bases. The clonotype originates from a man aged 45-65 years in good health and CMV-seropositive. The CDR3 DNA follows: TGTGCCAGCAGTCCGATACAGGGCACGACGGAAAAACTGTTTTTT. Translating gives CASSPIQGTTEKLFF.